This T cell receptor beta chain derives from a study of T cell responses to AZD1222 COVID-19 vaccine. With V trimmed by 1 base and J by 5 bases, 3 bases remained unmatched. This CDR3 comprises 14 residues. Germline values: CDR1 SGHVS, CDR2 FNYEAQ. Sequencing used immunoSEQ multiplex PCR; TCRdb keeps in-frame clones, though not all of them. The sample gives about 99,000 clones, approximately 88% of which show up once; about 8.7% is in the top ten. This chain uses TRBV7-6 with TRBJ1-1; 8 bases agree with TRBD1. Sample: peripheral blood, taken on day 0 of AZD1222 vaccination. This clonotype was obtained from an adult in good health. CDR3 region: CASSLDTGGTEAFF. The CDR3 DNA follows: TGTGCCAGCAGCTTAGATACAGGGGGTACTGAAGCTTTCTTT.